The next 14 T cell receptor beta chains were all read from a single sample in a study of radiotherapy plus CTLA-4 blockade in lung cancer. The table came from immunoSEQ multiplex PCR; TCRdb's copy has only in-frame clones and leaves some out. The sample shows tens of thousands of clones, approximately 77% of them seen only once. Sequenced here: peripheral blood, sampled from a patient treated with radiotherapy plus ipilimumab. The receptors here all came from a human donor with non-small cell lung cancer whose response to radiotherapy plus ipilimumab could not be evaluated.

The gene calls are TRBV28 and TRBJ1-5; unclear D gene. The germline V gene encodes CDR1 MDHEN and CDR2 SYDVKM. CDR3 length equals 14 residues. Trimming cost V 6 bases and J 0 bases, with 9 bases left between them. CDR3 residues: CASSPFYSNQPQHF. The CDR3 DNA reads TGTGCCAGCAGCCCTTTCTATAGCAATCAGCCCCAGCATTTT.

The chain combines TRBV7-6 with TRBJ2-2; 10 bases are shared with TRBD2. Losses at the gene ends were 4 bases for V and 7 bases for J; bases not matched to a gene: 6. Looked up from germline, CDR1 is SGHVS and CDR2 is FNYEAQ. This CDR3 has 15 residues. CDR3 in amino acids: CASSWRTSGGGELFF. The CDR3 DNA sequence: TGTGCCAGCAGCTGGAGGACTAGCGGTGGCGGGGAGCTGTTTTTT.

About this clone: One end of the junction fails to match germline, which may point to a read error. This chain links TRBV9 with TRBJ1-1; 7 positions match TRBD1. The germline V gene encodes CDR1 SGDLS and CDR2 YYNGEE. CDR3 length equals 15 residues. This CDR3 is CASTVLDRVNTEAFF. For the CDR3, the DNA is TGTGCCAGCACCGTACTCGACAGGGTGAACACTGAAGCTTTCTTT.

The chain couples TRBV7-2 to TRBJ2-5, with a weak D call TRBD2 (5 bases). V was shortened by 2 bases and J by 4 bases, with 14 bases between the two germline ends. The CDR3 is 15 residues long. Germline V gives CDR1 SGHTA, CDR2 FQGNSA. As DNA, the CDR3 is TGTGCCAGCAGCTTACCTGGGGTCCGGGGAGAGACCCAGTACTTC. The encoded protein is CASSLPGVRGETQYF.

This CDR3 reads CASSLLGGGADTQYF. CDR3 nucleotides: TGTGCCAGCAGCTTACTTGGGGGAGGAGCAGATACGCAGTATTTT. The V and J genes are TRBV7-9 and TRBJ2-3; the D gene is possibly TRBD2 (6 bases). V lost 2 bases, J lost 4 bases, and 13 bases lay in between. The CDR3 spans 15 residues. CDR1 and CDR2 (germline): SEHNR, FQNEAQ (reference sequence).

The gene calls are TRBV7-3 and TRBJ2-2; no reliable D call. Germline V gene sequence: CDR1 SGHTA, CDR2 FQGTGA. The CDR3 has 16 amino acids. V lost 2 bases and J lost 2, with 12 bases in between. The CDR3 loop is CASSLVRLDNTGELFF. The CDR3 nucleotides are TGTGCCAGCAGCTTAGTACGCCTAGACAACACCGGGGAGCTGTTTTTT.

The chain uses TRBV6-1 and TRBJ1-1; 8 nucleotides line up with TRBD1. CDR3 length equals 13 residues. Germline-derived CDR1 and CDR2 are MNHNS and SASEGT. Losses at the gene ends were 8 bases for V and 5 bases for J; bases not matched to a gene: 7. Here the CDR3 DNA reads TGTGCCAGCCGGTTGACAGGGGTAACTGAAGCTTTCTTT. This codes for CASRLTGVTEAFF.

The chain recombines TRBV28 with TRBJ2-7; tentatively, D is TRBD2 (6 bases). This CDR3 has 13 amino acids. Between the trimmed V and J ends, which lost 5 bases and 4 bases, there was a span of 12 bases. Germline V gene lookup returns CDR1 MDHEN and CDR2 SYDVKM. The CDR3 region has the DNA TGTGCCAGCAGTACCGGGGGTGGTTACGAGCAGTACTTC. It codes for CASSTGGGYEQYF. The variable domain in full, with the rest retrieved from reference TRBV28 and TRBJ2-7, is DVKVTQSSRYLVKRTGEKVFLECVQDMDHENMFWYRQDPGLGLRLIYFSYDVKMKEKGDIPEGYSVSREKKERFSLILESASTNQTSMYLCASSTGGGYEQYFGPGTRLTVT.

V usage is TRBV27 and J usage is TRBJ1-1, with 8 positions matching TRBD1. The germline V gene has CDR1 MNHEY and CDR2 SMNVEV (reference sequence). The CDR3 covers 15 residues. V gave up 5 bases and J gave up 5 bases; unmatched junction bases: 10. CDR3 coding DNA: TGTGCCAGCAGTAAGGCACAGGGGGATGGGACTGAAGCTTTCTTT. Translating gives CASSKAQGDGTEAFF.

This clone has only a few counts. V and J are TRBV18 and TRBJ2-2; TRBD1 is a possible D gene (5 bases). This CDR3 has 17 residues. The V gene's germline CDR1 is KGHSH and CDR2 LQKENI. Trimming stripped 2 bases from V and 0 bases from J, with 13 bases between. CDR3 loop: CASSPSEVQANTGELFF. Here the CDR3 DNA reads TGTGCCAGCTCACCATCCGAGGTACAGGCGAACACCGGGGAGCTGTTTTTT.

CDR3 DNA: TGTGCCAGCAGTGAATATAACACCGGGGAGCTGTTTTTT. Translation gives CASSEYNTGELFF. V is TRBV2 and J is TRBJ2-2; D not resolved. V was shortened by 2 bases and J by 2 bases, with 3 bases between the two germline ends. Germline V gene sequence: CDR1 SNHLY, CDR2 FYNNEI. The CDR3 length is 13 residues.

This clone appeared once. The genes are TRBV4-3 and TRBJ2-3; D is unresolved. V dropped 0 bases and J dropped 4 bases, with 8 bases sitting between them. The CDR3 covers 14 residues. CDR1 and CDR2 (germline): LGHNA, YSLEER. The CDR3 sequence is CASSQDWQADTQYF. The CDR3 nucleotides read TGCGCCAGCAGCCAAGATTGGCAGGCAGATACGCAGTATTTT.

This clone was detected a few times. This chain links TRBV27 with TRBJ1-1, with 9 nucleotides matching TRBD1. Losses at the gene ends were 3 bases for V and 8 bases for J; bases not matched to a gene: 10. The CDR3 runs to 15 residues. Germline CDR1 is MNHEY and CDR2 is SMNVEV (reference sequence). The CDR3 is CASSLVQGAKGEAFF. CDR3 coding DNA: TGTGCCAGCAGTTTGGTACAGGGGGCTAAGGGAGAAGCTTTCTTT.

This clone was seen a handful of times. The chain carries TRBV4-2 and TRBJ1-2; D is undetermined. The V and J ends lost 1 base and 4 bases respectively, with 13 bases between them. The CDR3 is made up of 15 amino acids. Germline-derived CDR1 and CDR2 are LGHNA and YNFKEQ. CDR3 sequence: CASSQGRVLGYGYTF. CDR3 bases: TGTGCCAGCAGCCAAGGGAGAGTTCTGGGCTATGGCTACACCTTC.